This T cell receptor (beta chain) appears in the sequencing data of a study of blood T cell repertoires in COVID-19. The CDR3 is 15 amino acids. Germline values: CDR1 MNHEY, CDR2 SMNVEV (reference sequence). J lost 4 bases, V lost 5 bases, and 8 bases had no gene match. The repertoire was sequenced with immunoSEQ multiplex PCR; TCRdb's copy has only in-frame clones and lacks some. The sample lists a few hundred thousand clones; roughly 83% were seen once. The chain couples TRBV27 to TRBJ2-7; 10 positions agree with TRBD1. The sequenced sample consisted of peripheral blood. The source of this sequence is a woman aged 45-60 years with acute or convalescent COVID-19. CDR3 sequence (DNA): TGTGCCAGCAGTCACCCCGGGACAGGGGCTTACGAGCAGTACTTC. Translating it yields CASSHPGTGAYEQYF.